This T cell receptor (beta chain) came from a study of regulatory T cells in long-lasting Graves disease. The germline V gene has CDR1 DFQATT and CDR2 SNEGSKA (reference sequence). J gave up 6 bases and V 5 bases, and 7 bases lay outside the gene matches. CDR3 length: 14 amino acids. Investigators prepared the TCR beta libraries by applying iRepertoire HTBI primers and Arm-PCR of CDR3 regions. TCRdb itself ran the multiplex PCR reads through MiXCR, one entry per CDR3 protein. The table shows roughly 360,000 distinct CDR3 sequences, with 12% occurring only once. The table lists this clonotype with many counts. This sample's time point: newly diagnosed GD, antithyroid drugs for less than 3 months. PBMC-extracted RNA yielded the TCR library. The EDTA tubes were filled with 8.5 to 9.5 milliliters of drawn peripheral blood. The data also belong to a second study, concerning T cells in Graves' hyperthyroidism and ophthalmopathy. This second report adds: A model of 13 V-J pairs discriminated ophthalmopathy from stable hyperthyroidism.

The receptor's source is a woman between 18 and 30 years old with Graves disease. The sequenced sample was peripheral blood mononuclear cells (PBMCs), obtained at new diagnosis, from a patient treated with antithyroid drugs. The chain has TRBV20-1 and TRBJ2-2, with 9 positions matching TRBD1. The CDR3 loop reads CSAAEGTGPGELFF. The CDR3 DNA follows: TGCAGTGCTGCCGAGGGGACAGGGCCCGGGGAGCTGTTTTTT.